Below, 15 T cell receptor beta chains from the same sample are listed, as sequenced in a study of cytomegalovirus exposure and HLA in healthy donors. Primers for the PCR totalled 60 Vbeta and 13 Jbeta. The table came from immunoSEQ multiplex PCR; TCRdb's copy has only in-frame clones and leaves some out. The sample yields approximately 89,000 clones, approximately 72% seen once. Sequenced material: PBMCs. These receptors were collected from a man in his thirties or forties in good health and CMV-seropositive.

V and J are TRBV29-1 and TRBJ2-7, with D possibly matching TRBD1 (7 bases). CDR3 size: 15 residues. V dropped 3 bases and J dropped 3 bases, with 18 bases sitting between them. CDR1 and CDR2 from the germline V gene are SQVTM and ANQGSEA. The CDR3 sequence: CSVDSGGAGGYEQYF. The CDR3 DNA reads TGCAGCGTTGATTCTGGCGGGGCAGGGGGCTACGAGCAGTACTTC.

This clone appeared a few times. This chain uses TRBV6-6 with TRBJ2-5; 12 bases match TRBD2. V trimming: 5 bases; J trimming: 2 bases; junction bases outside the gene matches: 3. This CDR3 has 15 residues. CDR1 is MNHNY and CDR2 is SVGAGI in the germline V gene (reference sequence). The CDR3 coding sequence is TGTGCCAGCAGTGCTCTAGCGGGGGGGCAAGAGACCCAGTACTTC. Translating it yields CASSALAGGQETQYF.

A few counts support this clone. The V and J genes are TRBV7-9 and TRBJ1-2, with 8 bases that match TRBD1. Germline lookup yields CDR1 SEHNR and CDR2 FQNEAQ (reference sequence). This CDR3 has 16 residues. V dropped 0 bases and J dropped 0; count of bases not matched to a gene: 3. CDR3 in DNA: TGTGCCAGCAGCTTAGCCGGACAGGGTGCTAACTATGGCTACACCTTC. It translates to CASSLAGQGANYGYTF.

V is TRBV29-1 and J is TRBJ2-7; 12 nucleotides line up with TRBD1. This CDR3 contains 12 residues. With V trimmed by 7 bases and J by 5 bases, 3 bases remained unmatched. Germline loops: CDR1 SQVTM, CDR2 ANQGSEA. The CDR3 here is CSGGQGADEQYF. The CDR3 nucleotides read TGCAGCGGGGGACAGGGGGCGGACGAGCAGTACTTC.

This clone rates as medium-sized (0.01 to 0.1%). V is TRBV4-1 and J is TRBJ1-1, with a weak D call TRBD1 (6 bases). Germline CDR1 MGHRA, CDR2 YSYEKL. The CDR3 has 15 amino acids. V lost 1 base to trimming and J lost 1 base, with 10 bases between them. DNA of the CDR3: TGCGCCAGCAGCCAAGGGACAGACTCGAACACTGAAGCTTTCTTT. Protein sequence: CASSQGTDSNTEAFF.

The CDR3 coding sequence is TGTGCCAGCAGTGAGTTACGACAGGGGACAGGCACAGATACGCAGTATTTT. Amino acids: CASSELRQGTGTDTQYF. The rearrangement links TRBV2 to TRBJ2-3; 8 nucleotides match TRBD1. This CDR3 has 17 residues. Trimming at V came to 3 bases and at J to 1 base, leaving 9 bases not matched to a gene. CDR1 is SNHLY, CDR2 FYNNEI, per germline.

In nucleotides, the CDR3 is TGTGCCAGCAGTGCCGGGACAGCGAACACTGAAGCTTTCTTT. Its protein is CASSAGTANTEAFF. The rearrangement links TRBV6-6 to TRBJ1-1, with 7 bases aligning to TRBD1. The CDR3 contains 14 residues. Trimming cost V 5 bases and J 1 base; bases outside gene matches: 4. Germline V gene lookup returns CDR1 MNHNY and CDR2 SVGAGI (reference sequence).

The gene calls are TRBV14 and TRBJ2-1; D remains ambiguous. The length of the CDR3 is 16 residues. Germline values: CDR1 SGHDN, CDR2 FVKESK. The germline V and J ends were trimmed by 0 bases and 1 base, with 10 bases remaining between them. The CDR3 protein is CASSQDLAASYNEQFF. CDR3 sequence (DNA): TGTGCCAGCAGCCAAGACCTGGCGGCATCCTACAATGAGCAGTTCTTC. Looking up the rest from reference TRBV14 and TRBJ2-1 gives the full variable domain: EAGVTQFPSHSVIEKGQTVTLRCDPISGHDNLYWYRRVMGKEIKFLLHFVKESKQDESGMPNNRFLAERTGGTYSTLKVQPAELEDSGVYFCASSQDLAASYNEQFFGPGTRLTVL.

V is TRBV5-1 and J is TRBJ2-3; 13 bases line up with TRBD2. The germline V gene has CDR1 SGHRS and CDR2 YFSETQ. The V and J ends lost 4 bases and 8 bases, in that order; junction bases with no gene match: 16. The CDR3 covers 18 residues. DNA of the CDR3: TGCGCCAGCAGCCCTGGGGCGACTAGCGGGGGGCCGTCCGCTACGCAGTATTTT. It codes for CASSPGATSGGPSATQYF. Drawing the rest from reference TRBV5-1 and TRBJ2-3, the complete variable domain is KAGVTQTPRYLIKTRGQQVTLSCSPISGHRSVSWYQQTPGQGLQFLFEYFSETQRNKGNFPGRFSGRQFSNSRSEMNVSTLELGDSALYLCASSPGATSGGPSATQYFGPGTRLTVL.

J is TRBJ2-3 and V is TRBV5-1, with D tentatively TRBD1 (6 bases). This CDR3 has 12 amino acids. V was trimmed by 5 bases and J by 4 bases, leaving 8 bases between them. Germline V gene sequence: CDR1 SGHRS, CDR2 YFSETQ. The CDR3 region is CASRDSPDTQYF. The CDR3 bases are TGCGCCAGCAGGGACAGCCCAGATACGCAGTATTTT.

The J gene is TRBJ1-2, the V gene TRBV4-2; no clear D gene. The V gene's germline CDR1 is LGHNA and CDR2 YNFKEQ. The CDR3 extends over 16 amino acids. Trimming shortened V by 0 bases and J by 5 bases, and 16 bases separated the two germline ends. CDR3 sequence: CASSQDASPSGYGYTF. The CDR3 coding sequence is TGTGCCAGCAGCCAAGATGCCAGCCCGTCAGGATATGGCTACACCTTC.

This chain connects TRBV5-8 to TRBJ1-1; D is perhaps TRBD1 (5 bases). The V end was cut by 1 base, the J end by 6 bases, with 19 bases between. This CDR3 region has 16 residues. Germline lookup yields CDR1 SGHTS and CDR2 YDEGEE. In nucleotides, the CDR3 is TGTGCCAGCAGCTTGCGGGCTGGGGGGGGAGAGGCTGAAGCTTTCTTT. Protein sequence: CASSLRAGGGEAEAFF.

The chain couples TRBV7-9 to TRBJ1-4, with D possibly matching TRBD1 (5 bases). This CDR3 has 14 residues. Germline CDR1 SEHNR, CDR2 FQNEAQ (reference sequence). Trimming pared 1 base from V and 6 bases from J, leaving 9 bases between. CDR3 DNA: TGTGCCAGCAGCTTAGGGCAGGGCCATGAAAAACTGTTTTTT. Translation: CASSLGQGHEKLFF.

V gene TRBV19 combines with J gene TRBJ2-1; 9 bases are a match to TRBD1. The CDR3 is 14 residues long. Looked up from germline, CDR1 is LNHDA and CDR2 is SQIVND (reference sequence). Trimming removed 6 bases from V and 6 bases from J; junction bases left unmatched: 6. The CDR3, as DNA: TGTGCCAGTAGAAGGGACAGGGCCCCCAATGAGCAGTTCTTC. It is translated as CASRRDRAPNEQFF.

This chain uses TRBV13 with TRBJ2-7, with D unclear. V lost 5 bases to trimming and J lost 3 bases, with 23 bases between them. This CDR3 comprises 17 residues. Germline V gene data show CDR1 as PRHDT and CDR2 as FYEKMQ (reference sequence). CDR3 DNA sequence: TGTGCCAGCAGCCCCCCCGGTAAATTAATAGTCTACTACGAGCAGTACTTC. Translated, it gives CASSPPGKLIVYYEQYF.